One and the same sample provided the 14 T cell receptor beta chains below, sequenced in a study of neoadjuvant anti-PD-1 for oral cavity cancer. Produced via immunoSEQ multiplex PCR; TCRdb's table is partial and in-frame only. The sample shows fewer than 15,000 clones, more than 55% of them seen only once. The sequences come from tumor tissue, collected before nivolumab (anti-PD-1) treatment. These TCRs come from a person between 40 and 80 years old with oral cavity squamous cell carcinoma.

The chain recombines TRBV11-3 with TRBJ1-2, with D possibly matching TRBD1 (6 bases). V was pared by 3 bases and J by 8 bases, with 22 bases between. The CDR3 runs to 16 residues. Germline V lookup: CDR1 SGHNT, CDR2 YENEEA. CDR3 DNA sequence: TGTGCCAGCAGCTTGATCATCCAGGGGTCGGGTGGCGGCTACACCTTC. The encoded protein is CASSLIIQGSGGGYTF.

The CDR3 DNA reads TGTGCCAGCAGCTTGAACCGGGAGAGTAGAGCTTTCTTT. It yields the protein CASSLNRESRAFF. The V gene is TRBV11-3, the J gene TRBJ1-1; D gene uncertain. Per the germline V gene, CDR1 is SGHNT and CDR2 is YENEEA. The CDR3 consists of 13 residues. V was shortened by 3 bases and J by 10 bases, with 15 bases between the two germline ends. Full variable domain (remainder filled in from reference TRBV11-3 and TRBJ1-1): EAGVVQSPRYKIIEKKQPVAFWCNPISGHNTLYWYLQNLGQGPELLIRYENEEAVDDSQLPKDRFSAERLKGVDSTLKIQPAELGDSAVYLCASSLNRESRAFFGQGTRLTVV.

The chain uses TRBV19 and TRBJ2-3, with unresolved D. The CDR3 extends over 13 amino acids. Looked up from germline, CDR1 is LNHDA and CDR2 is SQIVND (reference sequence). The ends were cut back, 7 bases at V and 2 bases at J, with 10 bases in the middle. CDR3 bases: TGTGCCAGTAAGTGGGCCCCCACAGATACGCAGTATTTT. Protein product: CASKWAPTDTQYF.

Within the sample, this clone is medium-sized (0.01 to 0.1%). The gene calls are TRBV7-9 and TRBJ2-3, with D possibly matching TRBD1 (5 bases). V dropped 5 bases and J dropped 1 base, with 13 bases sitting between them. From germline, CDR1 is SEHNR and CDR2 FQNEAQ (reference sequence). The CDR3 spans 15 residues. DNA of the CDR3: TGTGCCAGCAGCCTCCAGGGCGGTGGCACAGATACGCAGTATTTT. This encodes CASSLQGGGTDTQYF.

This chain uses TRBV6-1 with TRBJ2-1; D remains ambiguous. Germline V gene data show CDR1 as MNHNS and CDR2 as SASEGT. Deletions cut 3 bases from V and 0 bases from J, with 18 bases between. This CDR3 has 18 residues. CDR3 region: CASSDSPLTSASYNEQFF. DNA for the CDR3: TGTGCCAGCAGTGATAGCCCCCTGACCAGTGCCTCCTACAATGAGCAGTTCTTC.

In its sample, this clone ranks as medium-sized (0.01 to 0.1%). The chain joins TRBV14 to TRBJ2-7; D not resolved. Between the trimmed V and J ends, which lost 2 bases and 6 bases, there was a span of 11 bases. CDR1 and CDR2 from the germline V gene are SGHDN and FVKESK. The CDR3 runs to 13 residues. CDR3 residues: CASSQYSMSEQYF. In nucleotides, the CDR3 is TGTGCCAGCAGCCAATATTCCATGTCCGAGCAGTACTTC. The full variable domain, completed using reference TRBV14 and TRBJ2-7, is EAGVTQFPSHSVIEKGQTVTLRCDPISGHDNLYWYRRVMGKEIKFLLHFVKESKQDESGMPNNRFLAERTGGTYSTLKVQPAELEDSGVYFCASSQYSMSEQYFGPGTRLTVT.

The rearrangement links TRBV19 to TRBJ2-2, with a possible D match to TRBD1 (5 bases). Germline assignment: CDR1 LNHDA and CDR2 SQIVND (reference sequence). The V end was cut by 3 bases, the J end by 7 bases, with 12 bases between. CDR3 length: 14 amino acids. CDR3 residues: CASSMGSGNGELFF. The CDR3 DNA reads TGTGCCAGTAGTATGGGATCAGGGAACGGGGAGCTGTTTTTT.

The chain joins TRBV5-8 to TRBJ2-2; weak D call: TRBD2 (6 bases). CDR1 SGHTS and CDR2 YDEGEE come from the germline V gene. V lost 0 bases to trimming and J lost 1 base, with 10 bases between them. This CDR3 is 16 amino acids long. As DNA, the CDR3 is TGTGCCAGCAGCTTGGCCTGGAGGGGGAACACCGGGGAGCTGTTTTTT. Amino acid sequence: CASSLAWRGNTGELFF.

This clone was recorded once. CDR3 region: CARRQGADTGELFF. The CDR3 coding sequence is TGCGCCAGGAGACAGGGGGCAGACACCGGGGAGCTGTTTTTT. V and J are TRBV23-1 and TRBJ2-2; 10 nucleotides match TRBD1. TRBV23-1 is noted as an ORF with a role that remains uncertain. This CDR3 is 14 amino acids long. Trimming cost V 9 bases and J 3 bases; bases outside gene matches: 4.

This clone is termed medium-sized. This specimen includes other DNA sequences encoding the same CDR3. The J gene is TRBJ2-1, the V gene TRBV9; TRBD1 matches 7 bases. Germline values: CDR1 SGDLS, CDR2 YYNGEE. CDR3 length: 18 residues. The V gene end was trimmed by 4 bases and the J gene end by 3 bases; junction bases not matched to a gene: 16. CDR3 in DNA: TGTGCCAGCAGCCGGATGGGAGAGGGGGCACGTCTCTACAATGAGCAGTTCTTC. Translated, it gives CASSRMGEGARLYNEQFF.

The gene calls are TRBV11-2 and TRBJ2-4; 7 bases match TRBD1. Germline CDR1 reads SGHAT; CDR2 reads FQNNGV. The CDR3 covers 15 residues. The ends lost 5 bases at V and 8 bases at J; junction bases unmatched: 12. The CDR3 reads CASSGPGGLRDIQYF. The CDR3, as DNA: TGTGCCAGCAGCGGCCCAGGGGGTTTAAGGGACATTCAGTACTTC.

The CDR3 is CSVPTTGSGELFF. Written as DNA, the CDR3 is TGCAGCGTGCCTACAACAGGGTCCGGGGAGCTGTTTTTT. The rearrangement uses TRBV29-1 and TRBJ2-2; perhaps TRBD1 as D (6 bases). This CDR3 has 13 residues. In germline, CDR1 is SQVTM, CDR2 ANQGSEA. Trimming cost V 6 bases and J 6 bases, with 14 bases left between them.

The chain recombines TRBV11-2 with TRBJ2-1; D perhaps matches TRBD2 (5 bases). CDR3 length: 13 residues. Looked up from germline, CDR1 is SGHAT and CDR2 is FQNNGV. V was shortened by 5 bases and J by 8 bases, with 13 bases between the two germline ends. In DNA, the CDR3 is TGTGCCAGCAGCCCACTAGGATCGCATGAGCAGTTCTTC. This gives the protein CASSPLGSHEQFF.

This clone was seen just once. The chain has TRBV5-1 and TRBJ2-3; 15 bases map to TRBD2. The CDR3 has 20 amino acids. The V gene end was trimmed by 3 bases and the J gene end by 2 bases; junction bases not matched to a gene: 13. CDR1 SGHRS and CDR2 YFSETQ come from the germline V gene. The CDR3 nucleotides are TGCGCCAGCAGCTCCTTCCCAGGACTAGCGGGAGGGCCTCCCACAGATACGCAGTATTTT. It specifies CASSSFPGLAGGPPTDTQYF.